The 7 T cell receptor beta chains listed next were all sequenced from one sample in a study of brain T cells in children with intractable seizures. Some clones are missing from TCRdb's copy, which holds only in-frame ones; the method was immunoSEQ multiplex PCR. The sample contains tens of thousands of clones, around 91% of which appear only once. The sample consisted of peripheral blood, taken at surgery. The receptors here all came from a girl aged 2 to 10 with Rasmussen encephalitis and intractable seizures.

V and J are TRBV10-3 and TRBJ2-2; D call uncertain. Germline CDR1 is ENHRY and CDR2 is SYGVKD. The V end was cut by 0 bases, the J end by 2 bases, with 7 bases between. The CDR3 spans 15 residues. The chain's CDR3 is CAISESWLNTGELFF. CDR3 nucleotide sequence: TGTGCCATCAGTGAGTCATGGCTAAACACCGGGGAGCTGTTTTTT.

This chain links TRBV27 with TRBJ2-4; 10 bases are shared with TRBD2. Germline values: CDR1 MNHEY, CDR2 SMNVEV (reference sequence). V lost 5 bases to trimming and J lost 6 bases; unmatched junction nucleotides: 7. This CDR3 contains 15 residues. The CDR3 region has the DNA TGTGCCAGCAGTGCGACACTAGCGGGGCTAAACATTCAGTACTTC. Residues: CASSATLAGLNIQYF.

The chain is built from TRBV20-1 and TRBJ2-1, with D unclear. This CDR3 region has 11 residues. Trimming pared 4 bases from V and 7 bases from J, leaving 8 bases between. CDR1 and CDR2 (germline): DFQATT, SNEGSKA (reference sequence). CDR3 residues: CSATGLNEQFF. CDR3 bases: TGCAGTGCTACCGGTTTAAATGAGCAGTTCTTC.

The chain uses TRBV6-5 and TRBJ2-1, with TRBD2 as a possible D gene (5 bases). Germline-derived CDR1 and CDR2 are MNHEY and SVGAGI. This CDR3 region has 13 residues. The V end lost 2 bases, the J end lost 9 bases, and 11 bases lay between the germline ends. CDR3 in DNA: TGTGCCAGCAGTTACCTCCGGGGTGCTGAGCAGTTCTTC. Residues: CASSYLRGAEQFF.

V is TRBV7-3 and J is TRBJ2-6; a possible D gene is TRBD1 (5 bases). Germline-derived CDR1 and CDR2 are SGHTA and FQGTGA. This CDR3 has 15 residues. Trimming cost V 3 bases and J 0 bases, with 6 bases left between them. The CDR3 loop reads CASSFQGSGANVLTF. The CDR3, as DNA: TGTGCCAGCAGCTTTCAGGGCTCTGGGGCCAACGTCCTGACTTTC. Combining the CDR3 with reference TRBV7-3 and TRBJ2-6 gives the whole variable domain GAGVSQTPSNKVTEKGKYVELRCDPISGHTALYWYRQSLGQGPEFLIYFQGTGAADDSGLPNDRFFAVRPEGSVSTLKIQRTERGDSAVYLCASSFQGSGANVLTFGAGSRLTVL.

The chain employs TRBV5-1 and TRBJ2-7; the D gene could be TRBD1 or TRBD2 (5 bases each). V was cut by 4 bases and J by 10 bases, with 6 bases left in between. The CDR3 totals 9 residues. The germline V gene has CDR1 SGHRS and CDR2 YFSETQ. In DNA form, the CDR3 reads TGCGCCAGCAGCCGGGACCAGTACTTC. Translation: CASSRDQYF.

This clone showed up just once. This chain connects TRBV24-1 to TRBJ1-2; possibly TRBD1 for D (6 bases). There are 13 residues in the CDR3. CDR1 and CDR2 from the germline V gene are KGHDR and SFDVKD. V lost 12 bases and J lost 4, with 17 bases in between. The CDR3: CAVQQTGIYGYTF. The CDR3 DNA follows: TGTGCCGTACAGCAGACAGGAATCTATGGCTACACCTTC.